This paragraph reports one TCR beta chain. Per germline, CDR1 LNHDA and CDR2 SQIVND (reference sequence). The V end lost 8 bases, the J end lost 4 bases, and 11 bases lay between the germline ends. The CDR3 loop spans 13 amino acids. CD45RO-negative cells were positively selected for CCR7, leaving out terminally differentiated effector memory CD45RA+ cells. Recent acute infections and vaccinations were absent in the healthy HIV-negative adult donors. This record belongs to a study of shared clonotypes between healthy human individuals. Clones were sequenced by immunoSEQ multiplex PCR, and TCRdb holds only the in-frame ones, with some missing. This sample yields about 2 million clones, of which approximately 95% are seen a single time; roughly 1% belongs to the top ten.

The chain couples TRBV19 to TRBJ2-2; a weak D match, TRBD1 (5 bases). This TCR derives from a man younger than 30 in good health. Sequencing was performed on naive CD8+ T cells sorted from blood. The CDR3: CASGAELTGELFF. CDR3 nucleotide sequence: TGTGCCAGTGGGGCGGAGCTCACCGGGGAGCTGTTTTTT. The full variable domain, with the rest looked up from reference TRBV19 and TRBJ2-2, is DGGITQSPKYLFRKEGQNVTLSCEQNLNHDAMYWYRQDPGQGLRLIYYSQIVNDFQKGDIAEGYSVSREKKESFPLTVTSAQKNPTAFYLCASGAELTGELFFGEGSRLTVL.